Below, 21 T cell receptor beta chains from the same sample are listed, as sequenced in a study of T cell repertoires in cytomegalovirus infection. These TCRs are of unknown antigen specificity. Via MiXCR, TCRdb re-called the reads, giving one row per CDR3 protein. The sample lists fewer than 150,000 distinct CDR3 sequences; 30% to 35% were seen once. This sample comprised CD8+ T cells from cultured PBMCs, obtained from culture after CMV antigen stimulation. These receptors originate from a human donor in good health (CMV status not recorded). Some clones in this sample may be carry-over from other donors' samples.

There are a few counts of this clonotype. This sequence joins TRBV7-9 and TRBJ2-7; 8 bases are shared with TRBD2. The CDR3 has 15 residues. The germline V gene encodes CDR1 SEHNR and CDR2 FQNEAQ (reference sequence). The junction had 6 bases not matched to a gene; V was cut back by 5 bases and J by 0 bases. The CDR3 loop is CASSRLGGGSYEQYF. The CDR3 nucleotides are TGTGCCAGCAGCCGTCTCGGGGGGGGCTCCTACGAGCAGTACTTC.

In this sample, this clonotype turned up many times. The chain joins TRBV2 to TRBJ1-1, with unresolved D. The ends were cut back, 4 bases at V and 0 bases at J, with 6 bases in the middle. Germline CDR1 SNHLY, CDR2 FYNNEI. The CDR3 covers 13 residues. The CDR3, as DNA: TGTGCCAGCAGTGTTGGTTTGAACACTGAAGCTTTCTTT. Amino acid sequence: CASSVGLNTEAFF.

This chain joins TRBV7-2 and TRBJ1-5; D may be TRBD1 (5 bases). CDR3 length: 15 residues. Deletions cut 5 bases from V and 0 bases from J, with 11 bases between. Germline V gene sequence: CDR1 SGHTA, CDR2 FQGNSA. The CDR3 sequence: CASSVRQYSNQPQHF. The CDR3 nucleotides are TGTGCCAGCAGCGTTAGACAGTATAGCAATCAGCCCCAGCATTTT. Supplemented by reference TRBV7-2 and TRBJ1-5, the full variable domain reads GAGVSQSPSNKVTEKGKDVELRCDPISGHTALYWYRQSLGQGLEFLIYFQGNSAPDKSGLPSDRFSAERTGGSVSTLTIQRTQQEDSAVYLCASSVRQYSNQPQHFGDGTRLSIL.

The chain's CDR3 is CASSHTDDSYNEQFF. The CDR3 coding sequence is TGCGCCAGCAGCCACACCGACGACAGCTACAATGAGCAGTTCTTC. This chain links TRBV4-3 with TRBJ2-1; D perhaps matches TRBD1 (5 bases). The germline V and J ends were trimmed by 3 bases and 3 bases, with 12 bases remaining between them. Germline V gene sequence: CDR1 LGHNA, CDR2 YSLEER. The CDR3 is 15 amino acids.

This clonotype was seen a few times. This chain joins TRBV27 and TRBJ2-5; a possible D gene is TRBD1 (6 bases). V lost 6 bases and J lost 5, with 19 bases in between. CDR1 MNHEY and CDR2 SMNVEV come from the germline V gene (reference sequence). The CDR3 is 15 amino acids. CDR3: CASSLRGWGMETQYF. Written as DNA, the CDR3 is TGTGCCAGCAGCTTAAGGGGGTGGGGAATGGAGACCCAGTACTTC.

Remarks on this clonotype: This may be a read error: a much more frequent sequence differs by one nucleotide. This chain links TRBV7-6 with TRBJ2-1, with D unresolved. The CDR3 has 13 residues. The germline CDR1 and CDR2 sequences are SGHVS and FNYEAQ. The CDR3 protein is CTSSLRVSNEQFF. The CDR3 DNA reads TGTACCAGCAGCTTAAGGGTCAGCAATGAGCAGTTCTTC.

The chain is built from TRBV5-1 and TRBJ2-7, with 8 bases lining up with TRBD1. The CDR3 totals 14 residues. Unmatched junction bases numbered 6, after V lost 4 bases and J lost 3 bases. Germline V gives CDR1 SGHRS, CDR2 YFSETQ. Here the CDR3 reads CASSRAGGYYEQYF. CDR3 DNA sequence: TGCGCCAGCAGCAGGGCAGGGGGCTACTACGAGCAGTACTTC.

This clonotype was picked up a small number of times. The V call is TRBV12-3 or TRBV12-4, the J call TRBJ1-2; TRBD1 matches 12 bases. The CDR3 covers 15 residues. The trim removed 5 bases at V and 6 bases at J, leaving 7 bases unmatched. CDR3 sequence: CASSTGTGGLDGYTF. CDR3 nucleotide sequence: TGTGCCAGCAGTACCGGGACAGGGGGCTTAGATGGCTACACCTTC.

This clonotype came up a few times. The chain has TRBV28 and TRBJ2-1, with D possibly matching TRBD2 (6 bases). Deletions cut 7 bases from V and 3 bases from J, with 22 bases between. The length of the CDR3 is 17 residues. Looked up from germline, CDR1 is MDHEN and CDR2 is SYDVKM. CDR3: CASTRRRDLVFYNEQFF. CDR3 bases: TGTGCCAGCACCCGGAGGCGGGACCTCGTCTTCTACAATGAGCAGTTCTTC.

The V gene is TRBV3-1, the J gene TRBJ2-1, with 10 bases matching TRBD2. The germline V gene encodes CDR1 LGHDT and CDR2 YNNKEL (reference sequence). The CDR3 has 16 amino acids. V was pared by 2 bases and J by 0 bases, with 1 base of the junction left unmatched. CDR3 region: CASSQTSGDSYNEQFF. In nucleotides, the CDR3 is TGTGCCAGCAGCCAAACTAGCGGGGACTCCTACAATGAGCAGTTCTTC.

This clonotype came up many times. The chain combines TRBV7-6 with TRBJ2-7, with TRBD1 matching over 11 bases. The CDR3 covers 16 residues. Germline loops: CDR1 SGHVS, CDR2 FNYEAQ. V lost 4 bases, J lost 6 bases, and 11 bases stayed unmatched. CDR3 in amino acids: CASSWTDEGTGGEQYF. For the CDR3, the DNA is TGTGCCAGCAGCTGGACCGACGAGGGGACAGGGGGCGAGCAGTACTTC.

This clonotype was picked up many times. This chain connects TRBV28 to TRBJ1-2; possible D gene TRBD1, 5 bases. Germline CDR1 MDHEN, CDR2 SYDVKM. The CDR3 sequence is 15 residues long. V was trimmed by 6 bases and J by 4 bases, leaving 18 bases between them. The CDR3 sequence: CASSLPQGLPYGYTF. The DNA of the CDR3 is TGTGCCAGCAGCTTACCCCAGGGTCTACCCTATGGCTACACCTTC.

In its sample, this clonotype was seen many times. The gene calls are TRBV7-9 and TRBJ1-1, with unresolved D. V was shortened by 1 base and J by 2 bases, with 14 bases between the two germline ends. This CDR3 has 16 residues. Germline values: CDR1 SEHNR, CDR2 FQNEAQ (reference sequence). The CDR3 sequence is CASSLGLIKDNTEAFF. CDR3 nucleotides: TGTGCCAGCAGCTTAGGTCTTATAAAGGATAACACTGAAGCTTTCTTT.

The chain has TRBV5-6 and TRBJ2-5; D is unclear. The V and J ends lost 0 bases and 5 bases respectively, with 14 bases between them. CDR3 length equals 15 residues. From germline, CDR1 is SGHDT and CDR2 YYEEEE. The CDR3 DNA follows: TGTGCCAGCAGCTTGGGGGTAACCGAGACGGAGACCCAGTACTTC. It yields the protein CASSLGVTETETQYF.

The gene calls are TRBV2 and TRBJ2-5; no clear D gene. Germline CDR1 SNHLY, CDR2 FYNNEI. V lost 3 bases to trimming and J lost 4 bases, with 6 bases between them. The CDR3 has 12 residues. CDR3: CASSEPGETQYF. CDR3 sequence (DNA): TGTGCCAGCAGTGAGCCGGGAGAGACCCAGTACTTC. The full variable domain, in which reference TRBV2 and TRBJ2-5 provide the parts outside the CDR3, is EPEVTQTPSHQVTQMGQEVILRCVPISNHLYFYWYRQILGQKVEFLVSFYNNEISEKSEIFDDQFSVERPDGSNFTLKIRSTKLEDSAMYFCASSEPGETQYFGPGTRLLVL.

This clonotype was observed a handful of times. V is TRBV6-6 and J is TRBJ1-4, with D unclear. V lost 5 bases and J 6 bases, leaving 22 bases between the germline ends. CDR3 length: 17 residues. Germline V gene data show CDR1 as MNHNY and CDR2 as SVGAGI (reference sequence). The CDR3 DNA follows: TGTGCCAGCAGTGACGAGGGAGTCAAAGACCTTTATGAAAAACTGTTTTTT. Its translation: CASSDEGVKDLYEKLFF.

The chain employs TRBV4-1 and TRBJ1-1; D uncertain. Germline-derived CDR1 and CDR2 are MGHRA and YSYEKL. The CDR3 has 14 residues. V was pared by 4 bases and J by 4 bases, with 13 bases between. CDR3 residues: CASSPWWEATEAFF. Here the CDR3 DNA reads TGCGCCAGCAGCCCTTGGTGGGAGGCCACTGAAGCTTTCTTT.

This clonotype has just one count. The rearrangement uses TRBV12-3 or TRBV12-4 and TRBJ2-7; TRBD2 might be the D (6 bases). This CDR3 has 14 residues. The ends were cut back, 6 bases at V and 3 bases at J, with 15 bases in the middle. The CDR3 nucleotides are TGTGCCAGCAGAAGTCCATCAGCGGGCTACGAGCAGTACTTC. This gives the protein CASRSPSAGYEQYF.

The rearrangement uses TRBV12-3 or TRBV12-4 and TRBJ2-5, with D possibly being TRBD1 or TRBD2 (5 bases each). The CDR3 runs to 15 residues. V shed 2 bases and J shed 2 bases, with 12 bases lying between them. The CDR3, as DNA: TGTGCCAGCAGTTTAATCGAGGGGCCTCAAGAGACCCAGTACTTC. It encodes CASSLIEGPQETQYF.

This clonotype was recorded a few times. The chain couples TRBV27 to TRBJ1-1; unclear D gene. V lost 0 bases and J lost 1, with 3 bases in between. Germline loops: CDR1 MNHEY, CDR2 SMNVEV (reference sequence). The CDR3 spans 13 residues. The CDR3 sequence: CASSLSPNTEAFF. CDR3 bases: TGTGCCAGCAGTTTATCACCGAACACTGAAGCTTTCTTT.

This clonotype has a count of ten or more. This chain connects TRBV7-2 to TRBJ2-2; tentative D call: TRBD1 (5 bases). The length of the CDR3 is 16 residues. Between the trimmed V and J ends, which lost 3 bases and 7 bases, there was a span of 18 bases. CDR1 SGHTA and CDR2 FQGNSA come from the germline V gene. The CDR3 DNA is TGTGCCAGCAGCTTTACTCTGGACATCACGGGCGGGGAGCTGTTTTTT. Its translation is CASSFTLDITGGELFF.